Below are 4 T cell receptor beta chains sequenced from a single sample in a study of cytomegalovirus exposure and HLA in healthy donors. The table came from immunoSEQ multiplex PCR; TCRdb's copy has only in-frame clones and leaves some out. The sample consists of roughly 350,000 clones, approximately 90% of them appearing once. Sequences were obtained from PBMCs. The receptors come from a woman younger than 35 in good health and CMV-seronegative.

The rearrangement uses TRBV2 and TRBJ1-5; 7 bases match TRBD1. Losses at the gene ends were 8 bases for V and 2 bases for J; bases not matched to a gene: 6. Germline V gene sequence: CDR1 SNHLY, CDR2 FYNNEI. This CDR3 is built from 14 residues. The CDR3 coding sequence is TGTGCCAGCCGACAGGGCGGCGGCAATCAGCCCCAGCATTTT. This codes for CASRQGGGNQPQHF.

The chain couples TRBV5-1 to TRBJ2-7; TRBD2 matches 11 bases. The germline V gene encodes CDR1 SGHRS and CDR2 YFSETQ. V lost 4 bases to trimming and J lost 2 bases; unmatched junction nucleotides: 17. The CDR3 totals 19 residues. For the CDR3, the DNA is TGCGCCAGCAGCGGGGCAGGGCTAGCGGGAGGTCATCCCCCCTACGAGCAGTACTTC. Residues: CASSGAGLAGGHPPYEQYF.

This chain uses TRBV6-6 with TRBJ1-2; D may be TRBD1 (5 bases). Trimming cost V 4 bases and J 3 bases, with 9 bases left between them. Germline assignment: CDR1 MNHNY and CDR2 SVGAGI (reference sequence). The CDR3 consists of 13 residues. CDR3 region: CASSSPRDYGYTF. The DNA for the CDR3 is TGTGCCAGCAGTTCCCCCAGGGACTATGGCTACACCTTC.

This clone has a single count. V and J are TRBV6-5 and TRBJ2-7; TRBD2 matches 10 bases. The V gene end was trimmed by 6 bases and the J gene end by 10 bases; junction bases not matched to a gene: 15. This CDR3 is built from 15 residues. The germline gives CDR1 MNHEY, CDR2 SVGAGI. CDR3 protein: CASRSSTVLAGIQYF. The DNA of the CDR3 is TGTGCCAGCAGATCTTCGACGGTACTAGCGGGAATACAGTACTTC.